The 17 T cell receptor beta chains below come from one sample, sequenced in a study of control samples from healthy donors and cancer patients. Produced via immunoSEQ multiplex PCR; TCRdb's table is partial and in-frame only. The sample consists of about 130,000 clones, roughly 95% of them appearing once. Sequenced input: blood. The receptor set was obtained from a man aged 30-40 years in good health.

This clone occurred once. The chain couples TRBV28 to TRBJ2-2; D is unclear. The V end was cut by 1 base, the J end by 7 bases, with 13 bases between. CDR3 length: 15 residues. The V gene's germline CDR1 is MDHEN and CDR2 SYDVKM. The CDR3 sequence: CASSLFTGGIGELFF. CDR3 DNA sequence: TGTGCCAGCAGTTTATTTACGGGCGGTATCGGGGAGCTGTTTTTT. The whole variable domain, filled in from reference TRBV28 and TRBJ2-2, reads DVKVTQSSRYLVKRTGEKVFLECVQDMDHENMFWYRQDPGLGLRLIYFSYDVKMKEKGDIPEGYSVSREKKERFSLILESASTNQTSMYLCASSLFTGGIGELFFGEGSRLTVL.

This chain links TRBV2 with TRBJ1-3; no clear D gene. The germline gives CDR1 SNHLY, CDR2 FYNNEI. This CDR3 is built from 16 residues. The germline V and J ends were trimmed by 2 bases and 0 bases, with 11 bases remaining between them. The CDR3: CASSESYMSSGNTIYF. CDR3 bases: TGTGCCAGCAGTGAAAGTTACATGAGCTCTGGAAACACCATATATTTT.

J is TRBJ1-4 and V is TRBV5-4; D possibly corresponds to TRBD1 (5 bases). Trimming left V 5 bases short and J 0 bases short, with 11 bases between. CDR1 SGHNT and CDR2 YYREEE come from the germline V gene (reference sequence). The CDR3 has 15 residues. The CDR3 loop reads CASSPTGATNEKLFF. The CDR3 DNA reads as TGTGCCAGCAGTCCTACGGGGGCAACTAATGAAAAACTGTTTTTT.

The chain combines TRBV6-1 with TRBJ1-1; TRBD1 aligns across 8 bases. V gave up 2 bases and J gave up 2 bases; unmatched junction bases: 1. CDR3 length: 14 residues. CDR1 MNHNS and CDR2 SASEGT come from the germline V gene. CDR3 sequence (DNA): TGTGCCAGCAGTGAAACAGGGGGTAACACTGAAGCTTTCTTT. This sequence encodes CASSETGGNTEAFF.

The V call is TRBV24-1, the J call TRBJ1-2, with D perhaps TRBD1 (5 bases). V was trimmed by 0 bases and J by 2 bases, leaving 12 bases between them. Germline V gene sequence: CDR1 KGHDR, CDR2 SFDVKD. The CDR3 is made up of 16 amino acids. The CDR3 DNA reads TGTGCCACCAGTGATTTGCCCGGGACTTCCAACTATGGCTACACCTTC. Its protein is CATSDLPGTSNYGYTF.

The J gene is TRBJ1-6, the V gene TRBV30; tentatively, D is TRBD1 (6 bases). V was cut by 3 bases and J by 4 bases, with 16 bases left in between. The CDR3 contains 16 residues. The germline V gene encodes CDR1 GTSNPN and CDR2 SVGIG (reference sequence). DNA for the CDR3: TGTGCCTGGAGGGAGTTAGGGGGGGGATATAATTCACCCCTCCACTTT. Its translation is CAWRELGGGYNSPLHF.

CDR3 region: CASSSRGEFTHSYGYTF. The CDR3 DNA is TGTGCCAGCAGCTCCCGGGGGGAGTTTACACATAGCTATGGCTACACCTTC. This chain joins TRBV5-6 and TRBJ1-2; TRBD1 might be the D (5 bases). This CDR3 has 17 amino acids. Trimming left V 3 bases short and J 4 bases short, with 22 bases between. Germline V gene sequence: CDR1 SGHDT, CDR2 YYEEEE. The variable domain in full, with the rest retrieved from reference TRBV5-6 and TRBJ1-2, is DAGVTQSPTHLIKTRGQQVTLRCSPKSGHDTVSWYQQALGQGPQFIFQYYEEEERQRGNFPDRFSGHQFPNYSSELNVNALLLGDSALYLCASSSRGEFTHSYGYTFGSGTRLTVV.

The chain employs TRBV5-1 and TRBJ2-7; TRBD2 matches 9 bases. This CDR3 contains 15 residues. Unmatched junction bases numbered 5, after V lost 4 bases and J lost 0 bases. CDR1 is SGHRS, CDR2 YFSETQ, per germline. Written as DNA, the CDR3 is TGCGCCAGCAGCCCAGCGGGGGGCCGCTCCTACGAGCAGTACTTC. This gives the protein CASSPAGGRSYEQYF. Looking up the rest from reference TRBV5-1 and TRBJ2-7 gives the full variable domain: KAGVTQTPRYLIKTRGQQVTLSCSPISGHRSVSWYQQTPGQGLQFLFEYFSETQRNKGNFPGRFSGRQFSNSRSEMNVSTLELGDSALYLCASSPAGGRSYEQYFGPGTRLTVT.

The chain couples TRBV6-2 or TRBV6-3 to TRBJ2-5; 9 bases fit TRBD2. The CDR3 extends over 14 amino acids. V was pared by 5 bases and J by 5 bases, with 6 bases of the junction left unmatched. Germline CDR1 MNHEY, CDR2 SVGEGT. CDR3 sequence reads: CASSNLAGTETQYF. The DNA for the CDR3 is TGTGCCAGCAGTAACCTAGCGGGGACGGAGACCCAGTACTTC.

The V call is TRBV19, the J call TRBJ1-3, with D unresolved. Germline V lookup: CDR1 LNHDA, CDR2 SQIVND (reference sequence). The CDR3 runs to 15 residues. The V gene lost 3 bases and the J gene lost 0 bases, with 9 bases spanning the gap. The CDR3 sequence: CASSIGQSSGNTIYF. The CDR3 nucleotides read TGTGCCAGTAGTATCGGGCAGAGCTCTGGAAACACCATATATTTT.

The chain combines TRBV9 with TRBJ1-1, with a weak D call TRBD1 (5 bases). Deletions cut 4 bases from V and 0 bases from J, with 10 bases between. The germline V gene encodes CDR1 SGDLS and CDR2 YYNGEE. This CDR3 contains 14 residues. The CDR3 sequence is CASSLDSLNTEAFF. CDR3 coding DNA: TGTGCCAGCAGCCTTGACAGCTTGAACACTGAAGCTTTCTTT.

V usage is TRBV13 and J usage is TRBJ1-5; possible D gene TRBD1, 6 bases. CDR3 size: 12 residues. The germline V and J ends were trimmed by 3 bases and 8 bases, with 8 bases remaining between them. Germline V CDR1 and CDR2: PRHDT, FYEKMQ (reference sequence). This chain's CDR3 is CASSLGGKPQHF. CDR3 bases: TGTGCCAGCAGCTTGGGGGGCAAGCCCCAGCATTTT.

The chain combines TRBV7-8 with TRBJ2-3; 11 bases match TRBD2. The CDR3 length is 19 residues. Trimming cost V 2 bases and J 3 bases; bases outside gene matches: 13. Looked up from germline, CDR1 is SGHVS and CDR2 is FQNEAQ. In DNA form, the CDR3 reads TGTGCCAGCAGCTTACATAGCGGGGGGGGATCCCCTTATACAGATACGCAGTATTTT. It specifies CASSLHSGGGSPYTDTQYF.

The chain links TRBV9 to TRBJ1-2, with 8 bases that match TRBD1. V was clipped by 3 bases and J by 1 base; unmatched bases: 2. CDR1 is SGDLS, CDR2 YYNGEE, per germline. The CDR3 spans 14 residues. In nucleotides, the CDR3 is TGTGCCAGCAGCGCAGGACAGGGTAACTATGGCTACACCTTC. It codes for CASSAGQGNYGYTF. The variable domain in full, with the rest retrieved from reference TRBV9 and TRBJ1-2, is DSGVTQTPKHLITATGQRVTLRCSPRSGDLSVYWYQQSLDQGLQFLIQYYNGEERAKGNILERFSAQQFPDLHSELNLSSLELGDSALYFCASSAGQGNYGYTFGSGTRLTVV.

This rearrangement joins TRBV9 to TRBJ1-2, with TRBD1 matching over 9 bases. The V gene end was trimmed by 3 bases and the J gene end by 7 bases; junction bases not matched to a gene: 10. The germline CDR1 and CDR2 sequences are SGDLS and YYNGEE. The CDR3 is 15 amino acids. CDR3: CASSGTGTGPFGYTF. Written as DNA, the CDR3 is TGTGCCAGCAGCGGAACTGGGACAGGGCCTTTTGGCTACACCTTC.

This sequence joins TRBV5-6 and TRBJ1-2; TRBD1 matches 7 bases. The V segment lost 5 bases and the J segment 4 bases; nucleotides outside the gene matches: 14. CDR3 length: 16 residues. Germline CDR1 SGHDT, CDR2 YYEEEE. The CDR3 loop reads CASSKAGQTRTYGYTF. DNA for the CDR3: TGTGCCAGCAGTAAGGCGGGACAGACCAGGACCTATGGCTACACCTTC.

The chain uses TRBV5-4 and TRBJ2-7; 9 bases match TRBD1. The CDR3 extends over 15 amino acids. CDR1 is SGHNT and CDR2 is YYREEE in the germline V gene (reference sequence). The V gene end was trimmed by 3 bases and the J gene end by 5 bases; junction bases not matched to a gene: 9. For the CDR3, the DNA is TGTGCCAGCAGCTCCGCCCGACAGGGGGGCAACGAGCAGTACTTC. It codes for CASSSARQGGNEQYF.